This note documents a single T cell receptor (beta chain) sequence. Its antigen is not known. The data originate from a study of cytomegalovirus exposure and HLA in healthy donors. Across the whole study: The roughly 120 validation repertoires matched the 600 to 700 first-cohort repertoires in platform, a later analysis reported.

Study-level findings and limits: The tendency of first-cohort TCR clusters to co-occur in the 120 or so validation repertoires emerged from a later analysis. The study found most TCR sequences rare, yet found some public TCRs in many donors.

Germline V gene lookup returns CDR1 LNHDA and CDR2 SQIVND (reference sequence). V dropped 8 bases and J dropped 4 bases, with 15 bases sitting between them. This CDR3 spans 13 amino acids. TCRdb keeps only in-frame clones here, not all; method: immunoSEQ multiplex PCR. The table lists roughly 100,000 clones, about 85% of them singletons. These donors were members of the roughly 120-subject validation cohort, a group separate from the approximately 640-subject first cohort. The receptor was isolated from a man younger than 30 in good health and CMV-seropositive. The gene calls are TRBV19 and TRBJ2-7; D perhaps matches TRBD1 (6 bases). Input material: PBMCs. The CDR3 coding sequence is TGTGCCAGTTCGGTGGGGGCGATGTACGAGCAGTACTTC. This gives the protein CASSVGAMYEQYF.